These T cell receptor beta chains were read from a single sample in a study of blood T cell repertoires in COVID-19. Using immunoSEQ multiplex PCR, the repertoire was profiled, and TCRdb retains in-frame clones only, with some absent. The table shows roughly 220,000 clones, with about 80% occurring only once. Sequencing was performed on PBMCs or T cells enriched from blood (not recorded which). These receptors were collected from a woman in her thirties or forties with acute COVID-19. Both conserved end residues are part of each CDR3. The D gene is left open where the match is weak. The listing skips clone size in some rows; elsewhere it reads once, few, many or a size class.

d_call: .; clone_size: .; v_call: TRBV7-9; j_call: TRBJ1-6; cdr3_nt: TGTGCCAGCAGTCGGGGATCCGATTCACCCCTCCACTTT; cdr3_aa: CASSRGSDSPLHF
d_call: .; clone_size: .; v_call: TRBV19; j_call: TRBJ2-7; cdr3_nt: TGTGCCAGTAGCACATACTACGAGCAGTACTTC; cdr3_aa: CASSTYYEQYF
d_call: TRBD2; clone_size: .; v_call: TRBV30; j_call: TRBJ2-1; cdr3_nt: TGTGCCCAGTCAACCTCCGGGACTAGCGTCCCCTACAATGAGCAGTTCTTC; cdr3_aa: CAQSTSGTSVPYNEQFF
d_call: .; clone_size: .; v_call: TRBV29-1; j_call: TRBJ2-7; cdr3_nt: TGCAGCGCCTTGGGGGGTGCGGAGCAGTACTTC; cdr3_aa: CSALGGAEQYF
d_call: TRBD1; clone_size: .; v_call: TRBV7-9; j_call: TRBJ1-2; cdr3_nt: TGTGCCAGCAGCTTTCTGACCTCCGGGACAGGGGCTAGGGACTATGGCTACACCTTC; cdr3_aa: CASSFLTSGTGARDYGYTF
d_call: .; clone_size: .; v_call: TRBV7-2; j_call: TRBJ2-1; cdr3_nt: TGTGCCAGCAGCTTAGGGGGGCCGCCTCCCAATGAGCAGTTCTTC; cdr3_aa: CASSLGGPPPNEQFF
d_call: TRBD1; clone_size: once; v_call: TRBV6-2/TRBV6-3; j_call: TRBJ1-1; cdr3_nt: TGTGCCAGCAGTCGGACAGGGAACACTGAAGCTTTCTTT; cdr3_aa: CASSRTGNTEAFF
d_call: .; clone_size: .; v_call: TRBV18; j_call: TRBJ1-3; cdr3_nt: TGTGCCAGCTCACACCTCGACAGGACTTCTGGAAACACCATATATTTT; cdr3_aa: CASSHLDRTSGNTIYF
d_call: .; clone_size: few; v_call: TRBV7-3; j_call: TRBJ2-1; cdr3_nt: TGTGCCAGCAGCTTAACTGGCAACCCCAATGAGCAGTTCTTC; cdr3_aa: CASSLTGNPNEQFF
d_call: .; clone_size: few; v_call: TRBV7-9; j_call: TRBJ1-1; cdr3_nt: TGTGCCAGCAGCTTTCATGTGAACACTGAAGCTTTCTTT; cdr3_aa: CASSFHVNTEAFF
d_call: .; clone_size: .; v_call: TRBV2; j_call: TRBJ1-2; cdr3_nt: TGTGCCAGCACAACAGGCCCTAACTATGGCTACACCTTC; cdr3_aa: CASTTGPNYGYTF
d_call: TRBD1; clone_size: .; v_call: TRBV5-6; j_call: TRBJ1-1; cdr3_nt: TGTGCCAGTAGCTTGAGACAGGGAAAGCAAGCTTTCTTT; cdr3_aa: CASSLRQGKQAFF
d_call: .; clone_size: .; v_call: TRBV5-1; j_call: TRBJ2-3; cdr3_nt: TGCGCCAGCAGCTTGCTGCGGGGCACAGATACGCAGTATTTT; cdr3_aa: CASSLLRGTDTQYF
d_call: TRBD2; clone_size: .; v_call: TRBV7-9; j_call: TRBJ2-2; cdr3_nt: TGTGCCAGCAGCAAATCCGGACTAGCCGGGACCGGGGAGCTGTTTTTT; cdr3_aa: CASSKSGLAGTGELFF
d_call: .; clone_size: .; v_call: TRBV21-1; j_call: TRBJ2-7; cdr3_nt: TGTGCCAGCAGCAGCGGACTAGCGGGAATTAAATCCTACGAGCAGTACTTC; cdr3_aa: CASSSGLAGIKSYEQYF
d_call: TRBD1; clone_size: .; v_call: TRBV10-3; j_call: TRBJ1-1; cdr3_nt: TGTGCCATCAGTACCGGGACAGGACTTCTAGGGGGACCTGAAGCTTTCTTT; cdr3_aa: CAISTGTGLLGGPEAFF
d_call: TRBD2; clone_size: .; v_call: TRBV7-9; j_call: TRBJ2-3; cdr3_nt: TGTGCCAGCAGCCAAGTAATCGGTGCGGGAGAGCCTAGCACAGATACGCAGTATTTT; cdr3_aa: CASSQVIGAGEPSTDTQYF
d_call: .; clone_size: .; v_call: TRBV9; j_call: TRBJ2-1; cdr3_nt: TGTGCCAGCAGCGTAGGATCGCTGAGCTCCTACAATGAGCAGTTCTTC; cdr3_aa: CASSVGSLSSYNEQFF
d_call: TRBD1; clone_size: .; v_call: TRBV15; j_call: TRBJ2-1; cdr3_nt: TGTGCCACCAGAGTGATCAGACAGGGTCCTGAGCAGTTCTTC; cdr3_aa: CATRVIRQGPEQFF
d_call: .; clone_size: .; v_call: TRBV5-1; j_call: TRBJ2-6; cdr3_nt: TGCGCCAGCAGCTTGGTGGCGGTCTCTGGGGCCAACGTCCTGACTTTC; cdr3_aa: CASSLVAVSGANVLTF
d_call: TRBD1; clone_size: .; v_call: TRBV15; j_call: TRBJ2-7; cdr3_nt: TGTGCCACCAGCATTCTAGGACAGGGCTACGAGCAGTACTTC; cdr3_aa: CATSILGQGYEQYF
d_call: TRBD1; clone_size: .; v_call: TRBV7-2; j_call: TRBJ1-3; cdr3_nt: TGTGCCAGCAGCGTCGGACAGGGGGACACCATATATTTT; cdr3_aa: CASSVGQGDTIYF
d_call: TRBD1; clone_size: once; v_call: TRBV14; j_call: TRBJ1-2; cdr3_nt: TGTGCCAGCAGCCTTTCGACAGGGGGCCATGGTGGCTACACCTTC; cdr3_aa: CASSLSTGGHGGYTF